The 22 T cell receptor beta chains below all came from one sample that was sequenced in a study of Ad26.COV2.S vaccination and SARS-CoV-2 variants. The method was immunoSEQ multiplex PCR; TCRdb's version includes in-frame clones alone and lacks a portion of them. The sample records over 400,000 clones, roughly 90% being singletons. Regarding treatment: around 19 received Ad26.COV2.S at low or high dose, single or two shots; a few received placebo; per-sample allocation not given. Following the first vaccine or placebo injection, samples were taken on day 63. The sequenced sample was peripheral blood, obtained in a trial of Ad26.COV2.S vaccine versus placebo. Receptors originate from a person between 18 and 65 years old who received the Ad26.COV2.S COVID-19 vaccine or a placebo.

In regard to this clone: Other DNA sequences in the same sample also yield this CDR3. This chain connects TRBV18 to TRBJ2-5; D remains unclear. V was cut by 6 bases and J by 0 bases, with 8 bases left in between. The CDR3 has 13 residues. The germline CDR1 and CDR2 sequences are KGHSH and LQKENI. This CDR3 is CASSPGYQETQYF. CDR3 nucleotide sequence: TGTGCCAGCTCCCCTGGGTACCAAGAGACCCAGTACTTC.

This clone was seen a handful of times. The chain uses TRBV7-9 and TRBJ1-2; D is uncertain. V was trimmed by 2 bases and J by 4 bases, leaving 20 bases between them. This CDR3 is 17 amino acids long. The germline gives CDR1 SEHNR, CDR2 FQNEAQ (reference sequence). Written as DNA, the CDR3 is TGTGCCAGCAGCTTAACTACATCCGGGAGATCCATCTATGGCTACACCTTC. Translation: CASSLTTSGRSIYGYTF.

This chain connects TRBV28 to TRBJ1-5; D gene uncertain. This CDR3 is 15 amino acids long. V lost 3 bases and J lost 4, with 13 bases in between. Germline V CDR1 and CDR2: MDHEN, SYDVKM. CDR3 in DNA: TGTGCCAGCAGTTTTGTTTCCTTCGGGAATCAGCCCCAGCATTTT. This gives the protein CASSFVSFGNQPQHF.

V gene TRBV5-1 combines with J gene TRBJ2-7, with D tentatively TRBD1 (5 bases). The CDR3 has 16 amino acids. Germline V gives CDR1 SGHRS, CDR2 YFSETQ. V was shortened by 0 bases and J by 5 bases, with 18 bases between the two germline ends. Written as DNA, the CDR3 is TGCGCCAGCAGCTTGGCCGGGCTTTTACAGGTTAACGAGCAGTACTTC. Protein sequence: CASSLAGLLQVNEQYF.

V is TRBV7-2 and J is TRBJ2-3; 13 nucleotides agree with TRBD2. V shed 4 bases and J 4 bases; nucleotides not matched to a gene: 14. Germline assignment: CDR1 SGHTA and CDR2 FQGNSA. The CDR3 is 19 residues long. Written as DNA, the CDR3 is TGTGCCAGCAGCTCAGGAGGAACTAGCGGGGGGGTGAGCTCAGATACGCAGTATTTT. Amino acid sequence: CASSSGGTSGGVSSDTQYF.

V and J are TRBV7-8 and TRBJ1-1, with D possibly TRBD1 on 5 matching bases. CDR1 and CDR2 (germline): SGHVS, FQNEAQ. This CDR3 has 13 amino acids. Trimming pared 5 bases from V and 2 bases from J, leaving 9 bases between. CDR3 loop: CASSHRRNTEAFF. The DNA for the CDR3 is TGTGCCAGCAGCCACAGGAGAAACACTGAAGCTTTCTTT.

This clone was picked up one time. The chain combines TRBV7-8 with TRBJ2-7; D might be TRBD1 or TRBD2, each matching 5 bases. The CDR3 is 16 amino acids. Germline V CDR1 and CDR2: SGHVS, FQNEAQ. Trimming stripped 0 bases from V and 0 bases from J, with 12 bases between. The DNA for the CDR3 is TGTGCCAGCAGCTTAGCGCCGGCAGGGAGCTCCTACGAGCAGTACTTC. Amino acids: CASSLAPAGSSYEQYF.

The chain carries TRBV6-5 and TRBJ1-3; unclear D gene. V was trimmed by 0 bases and J by 4 bases, leaving 7 bases between them. The length of the CDR3 is 14 residues. Germline V lookup: CDR1 MNHEY, CDR2 SVGAGI. The CDR3 sequence is CASSYSSRGNTIYF. CDR3 DNA sequence: TGTGCCAGCAGTTACTCTAGTAGGGGAAACACCATATATTTT.

The rearrangement uses TRBV27 and TRBJ2-7; 9 bases align to TRBD1. The V and J ends lost 5 bases and 0 bases, in that order; junction bases with no gene match: 23. CDR3 size: 21 residues. Germline CDR1 reads MNHEY; CDR2 reads SMNVEV (reference sequence). DNA for the CDR3: TGTGCCAGCAGTCCCGGAAATCAAAATGCCGGGGGGACAGGGAACTCCTACGAGCAGTACTTC. It specifies CASSPGNQNAGGTGNSYEQYF.

This clone showed up just a few times. This chain links TRBV20-1 with TRBJ2-7; either TRBD1 or TRBD2 may supply D (6 bases each). The germline V and J ends were trimmed by 3 bases and 7 bases, with 13 bases remaining between them. This CDR3 contains 12 residues. Germline values: CDR1 DFQATT, CDR2 SNEGSKA (reference sequence). The CDR3 here is CSASHQGGEQYF. The CDR3 region has the DNA TGCAGTGCTAGTCACCAAGGGGGGGAGCAGTACTTC.

The V gene is TRBV28, the J gene TRBJ1-5, with D perhaps TRBD1 (5 bases). Trimming took 7 bases from V and 4 from J, leaving 17 bases between them. Per the germline V gene, CDR1 is MDHEN and CDR2 is SYDVKM. This CDR3 comprises 15 residues. The CDR3 nucleotides read TGTGCCAGCACCTTGAGATGGGACGGGAATCAGCCCCAGCATTTT. Translating gives CASTLRWDGNQPQHF.

The chain links TRBV14 to TRBJ1-1; D uncertain. Between the trimmed V and J ends, which lost 0 bases and 1 base, there was a span of 6 bases. This CDR3 region has 14 residues. Germline V gives CDR1 SGHDN, CDR2 FVKESK. The CDR3 loop is CASSQDTRNTEAFF. CDR3 DNA sequence: TGTGCCAGCAGCCAAGATACGAGGAACACTGAAGCTTTCTTT.

V usage is TRBV5-1 and J usage is TRBJ2-1; 9 nucleotides agree with TRBD2. This CDR3 region has 18 residues. Germline assignment: CDR1 SGHRS and CDR2 YFSETQ. V was clipped by 1 base and J by 7 bases; unmatched bases: 15. CDR3 DNA: TGCGCCAGCAGCTTGTATGCATTAGCGGGGGACCCGTGGAATGAGCAGTTCTTC. Translated, it gives CASSLYALAGDPWNEQFF.

The V call is TRBV28, the J call TRBJ1-4; 7 bases agree with TRBD1. This CDR3 spans 15 amino acids. Per germline, CDR1 MDHEN and CDR2 SYDVKM. The V gene end was trimmed by 6 bases and the J gene end by 6 bases; junction bases not matched to a gene: 10. The CDR3 DNA sequence: TGTGCCAGCAGAGATACAGGGGCCGCTTATGAAAAACTGTTTTTT. Translating it yields CASRDTGAAYEKLFF.

This clone was detected once. The chain is built from TRBV18 and TRBJ2-3; tentatively, D is TRBD2 (6 bases). Trimming stripped 4 bases from V and 1 base from J, with 12 bases between. CDR1 and CDR2 from the germline V gene are KGHSH and LQKENI. The CDR3 consists of 15 residues. The CDR3 reads CASSLGTYRTDTQYF. The CDR3, as DNA: TGTGCCAGCTCACTTGGGACTTACCGCACAGATACGCAGTATTTT.

J is TRBJ2-1 and V is TRBV28; 12 nucleotides align to TRBD1. Germline assignment: CDR1 MDHEN and CDR2 SYDVKM. The V gene end was trimmed by 6 bases and the J gene end by 7 bases; junction bases not matched to a gene: 10. The CDR3 is 16 residues long. The DNA for the CDR3 is TGTGCCAGCAGGGGACAGGGGGCTCAATTTATTAATGAGCAGTTCTTC. Its protein product is CASRGQGAQFINEQFF.

The V call is TRBV30, the J call TRBJ1-4; D not certain. Germline V CDR1 and CDR2: GTSNPN, SVGIG (reference sequence). CDR3 length: 15 amino acids. Trimming pared 4 bases from V and 0 bases from J, leaving 12 bases between. The CDR3 DNA follows: TGTGCCTGGACACGGAGGGTCGCAACTAATGAAAAACTGTTTTTT. Protein sequence: CAWTRRVATNEKLFF.

This clone appeared a single time. This chain joins TRBV7-7 and TRBJ2-5; tentative D call: TRBD2 (6 bases). V gave up 5 bases and J gave up 0 bases, with 16 bases separating them. The germline CDR1 and CDR2 sequences are SSHAT and FNYEAQ (reference sequence). CDR3 size: 16 residues. CDR3 nucleotides: TGTGCCAGCAGCCGGAGGGTAGGGGCCTACCAAGAGACCCAGTACTTC. Translating gives CASSRRVGAYQETQYF.

The J gene is TRBJ1-2, the V gene TRBV6-5; D not resolved. The V gene's germline CDR1 is MNHEY and CDR2 SVGAGI. Between the trimmed V and J ends, which lost 4 bases and 10 bases, there was a span of 13 bases. This CDR3 has 12 residues. The CDR3, as DNA: TGTGCCAGCAGTTCGGACTTTGTAGACTACACCTTC. Protein sequence: CASSSDFVDYTF.

The chain employs TRBV19 and TRBJ2-6; D gene unclear. The V and J ends lost 6 bases and 1 base respectively, with 13 bases between them. The CDR3 sequence is 16 residues long. Germline V gene data show CDR1 as LNHDA and CDR2 as SQIVND (reference sequence). The CDR3 is CASSPLYSSGANVLTF. CDR3 sequence (DNA): TGTGCCAGTAGCCCCCTCTACTCATCTGGGGCCAACGTCCTGACTTTC.

This clone was found once. The rearrangement joins TRBV6-5 to TRBJ2-1, with 8 bases fitting TRBD2. The germline gives CDR1 MNHEY, CDR2 SVGAGI. V gave up 7 bases and J gave up 4 bases; unmatched junction bases: 9. The CDR3 is made up of 15 amino acids. The DNA for the CDR3 is TGTGCCAGCACACTCTTCGGGGGGGGTTACAATGAGCAGTTCTTC. This codes for CASTLFGGGYNEQFF.

The chain couples TRBV2 to TRBJ2-3, with 7 positions matching TRBD2. CDR1 SNHLY and CDR2 FYNNEI come from the germline V gene. J was trimmed by 2 bases and V by 6 bases; bases with no gene match: 8. The CDR3 totals 15 residues. The CDR3 DNA reads as TGTGCCAGCAGGAGGGAGGGACTAAACACAGATACGCAGTATTTT. Translated: CASRREGLNTDTQYF.